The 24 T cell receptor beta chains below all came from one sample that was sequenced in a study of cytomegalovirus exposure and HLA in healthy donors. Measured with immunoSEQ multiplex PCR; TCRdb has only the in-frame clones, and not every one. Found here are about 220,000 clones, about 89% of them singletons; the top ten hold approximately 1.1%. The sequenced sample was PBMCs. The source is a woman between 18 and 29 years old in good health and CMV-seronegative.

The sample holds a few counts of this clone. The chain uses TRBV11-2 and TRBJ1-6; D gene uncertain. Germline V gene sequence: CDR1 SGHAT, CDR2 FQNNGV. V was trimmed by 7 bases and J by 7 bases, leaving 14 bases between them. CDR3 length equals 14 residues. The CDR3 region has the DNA TGTGCCAGCAAAGGCGGAGGGAGGAATTCACCCCTCCACTTT. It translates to CASKGGGRNSPLHF.

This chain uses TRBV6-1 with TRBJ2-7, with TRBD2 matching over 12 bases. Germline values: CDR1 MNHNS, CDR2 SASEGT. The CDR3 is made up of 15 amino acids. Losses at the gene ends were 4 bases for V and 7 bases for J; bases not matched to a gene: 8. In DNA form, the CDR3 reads TGTGCCAGCAGTGGCCTAGCGGGAGGGAGTCATGAGCAGTACTTC. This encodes CASSGLAGGSHEQYF.

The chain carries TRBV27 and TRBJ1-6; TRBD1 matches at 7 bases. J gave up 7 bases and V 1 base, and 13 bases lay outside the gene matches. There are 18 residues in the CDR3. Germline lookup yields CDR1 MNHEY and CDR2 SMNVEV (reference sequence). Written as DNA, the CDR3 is TGTGCCAGCAGTTTATTCGCGGGGCGTGCAGGGGGGAATTCACCCCTCCACTTT. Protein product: CASSLFAGRAGGNSPLHF.

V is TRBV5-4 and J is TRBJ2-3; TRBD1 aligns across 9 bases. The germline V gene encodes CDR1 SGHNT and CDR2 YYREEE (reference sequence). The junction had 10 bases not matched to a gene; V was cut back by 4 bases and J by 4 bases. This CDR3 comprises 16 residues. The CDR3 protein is CASSTAQGARSDTQYF. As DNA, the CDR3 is TGTGCCAGCAGCACGGCACAGGGGGCGCGATCAGATACGCAGTATTTT.

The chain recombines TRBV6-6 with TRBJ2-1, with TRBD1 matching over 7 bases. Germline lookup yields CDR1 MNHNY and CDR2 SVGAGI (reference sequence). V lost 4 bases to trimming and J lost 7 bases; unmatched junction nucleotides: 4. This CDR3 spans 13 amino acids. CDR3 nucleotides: TGTGCCAGCAGTTTCACAGGGGCTAATGAGCAGTTCTTC. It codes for CASSFTGANEQFF.

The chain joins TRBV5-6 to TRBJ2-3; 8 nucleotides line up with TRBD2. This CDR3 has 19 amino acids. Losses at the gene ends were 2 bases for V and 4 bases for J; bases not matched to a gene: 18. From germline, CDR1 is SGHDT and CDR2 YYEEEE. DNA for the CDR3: TGTGCCAGCAGCTTCCCCCGAACGGCGGGAGGAGGAGGAGCAGATACGCAGTATTTT. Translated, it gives CASSFPRTAGGGGADTQYF. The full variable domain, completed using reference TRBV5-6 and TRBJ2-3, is DAGVTQSPTHLIKTRGQQVTLRCSPKSGHDTVSWYQQALGQGPQFIFQYYEEEERQRGNFPDRFSGHQFPNYSSELNVNALLLGDSALYLCASSFPRTAGGGGADTQYFGPGTRLTVL.

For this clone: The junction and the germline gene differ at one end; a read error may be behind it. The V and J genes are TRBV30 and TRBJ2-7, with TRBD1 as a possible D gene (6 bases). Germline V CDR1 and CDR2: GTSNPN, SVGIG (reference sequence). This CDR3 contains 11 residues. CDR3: CAWKDRYGQYF. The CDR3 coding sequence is TGTGCCTGGAAAGACAGGTACGGGCAGTACTTC. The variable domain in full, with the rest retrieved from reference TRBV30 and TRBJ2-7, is SQTIHQWPATLVQPVGSPLSLECTVEGTSNPNLYWYRQAAGRGLQLLFYSVGIGQISSEVPQNLSASRPQDRQFILSSKKLLLSDSGFYLCAWKDRYGQYFGPGTRLTVT.

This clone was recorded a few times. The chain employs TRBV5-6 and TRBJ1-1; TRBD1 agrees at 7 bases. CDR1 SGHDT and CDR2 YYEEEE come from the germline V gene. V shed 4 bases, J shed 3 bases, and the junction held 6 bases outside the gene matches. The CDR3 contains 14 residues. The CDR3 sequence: CASSPQGRYTEAFF. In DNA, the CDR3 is TGTGCCAGCAGCCCACAGGGGAGGTACACTGAAGCTTTCTTT.

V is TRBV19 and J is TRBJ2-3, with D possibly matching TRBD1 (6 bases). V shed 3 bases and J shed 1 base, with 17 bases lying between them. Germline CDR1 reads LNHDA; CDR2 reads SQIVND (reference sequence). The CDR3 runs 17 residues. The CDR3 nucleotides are TGTGCCAGTAGTATGGGCCGACAGGTCGAGGGCACAGATACGCAGTATTTT. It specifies CASSMGRQVEGTDTQYF.

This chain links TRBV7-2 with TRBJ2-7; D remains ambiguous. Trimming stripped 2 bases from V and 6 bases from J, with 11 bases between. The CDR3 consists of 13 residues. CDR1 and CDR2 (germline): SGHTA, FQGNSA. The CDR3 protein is CASSLSLGGEQYF. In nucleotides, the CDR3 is TGTGCCAGCAGCTTAAGTCTAGGTGGCGAGCAGTACTTC.

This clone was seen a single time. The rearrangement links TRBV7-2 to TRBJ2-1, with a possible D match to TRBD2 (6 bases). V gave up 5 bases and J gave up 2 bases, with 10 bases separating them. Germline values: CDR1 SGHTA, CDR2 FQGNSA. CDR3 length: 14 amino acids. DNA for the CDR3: TGTGCCAGCAGCGCCGGGAGACCCTACAATGAGCAGTTCTTC. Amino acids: CASSAGRPYNEQFF.

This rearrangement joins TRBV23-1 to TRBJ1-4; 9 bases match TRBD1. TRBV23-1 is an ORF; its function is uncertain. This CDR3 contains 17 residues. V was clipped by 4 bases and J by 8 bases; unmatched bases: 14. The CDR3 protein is CASSPDSIPGQGEKLFF. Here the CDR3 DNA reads TGCGCCAGCAGTCCCGATTCTATTCCGGGACAGGGAGAAAAACTGTTTTTT.

The CDR3, as DNA: TGCGCCAGCAGCTTGGCAGGGGAGAGGTACGAGCAGTACTTC. Translating gives CASSLAGERYEQYF. V is TRBV5-1 and J is TRBJ2-7; weak D call: TRBD1 (6 bases). This CDR3 comprises 14 residues. Germline assignment: CDR1 SGHRS and CDR2 YFSETQ. Trimming removed 0 bases at V and 4 bases at J, with 11 bases between.

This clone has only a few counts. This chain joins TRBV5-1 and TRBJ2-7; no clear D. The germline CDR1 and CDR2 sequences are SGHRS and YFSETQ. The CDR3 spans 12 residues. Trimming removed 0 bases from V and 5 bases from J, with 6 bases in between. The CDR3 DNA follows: TGCGCCAGCAGCTTGGCCCCCAACGAGCAGTACTTC. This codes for CASSLAPNEQYF.

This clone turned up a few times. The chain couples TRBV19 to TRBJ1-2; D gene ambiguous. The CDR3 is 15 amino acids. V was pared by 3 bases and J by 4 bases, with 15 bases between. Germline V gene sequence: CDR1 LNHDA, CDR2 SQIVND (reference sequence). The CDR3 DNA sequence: TGTGCCAGTAGTATTTTGGAGGACGGCCTCTATGGCTACACCTTC. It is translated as CASSILEDGLYGYTF.

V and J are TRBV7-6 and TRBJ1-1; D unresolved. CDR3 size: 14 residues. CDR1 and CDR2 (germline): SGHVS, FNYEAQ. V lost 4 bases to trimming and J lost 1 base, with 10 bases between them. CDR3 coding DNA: TGTGCCAGCAGCTCCACGCGGGGGAACACTGAAGCTTTCTTT. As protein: CASSSTRGNTEAFF.

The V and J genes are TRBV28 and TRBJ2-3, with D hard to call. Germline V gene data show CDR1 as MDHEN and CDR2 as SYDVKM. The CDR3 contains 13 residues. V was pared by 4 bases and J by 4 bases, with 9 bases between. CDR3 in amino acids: CASSSPVADTQYF. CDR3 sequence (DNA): TGTGCCAGCAGTTCCCCGGTGGCAGATACGCAGTATTTT.

CDR3 sequence reads: CASSFGLSNEQYF. For the CDR3, the DNA is TGTGCCAGCAGCTTCGGTTTATCTAACGAGCAGTACTTC. The V call is TRBV11-3, the J call TRBJ2-7; no clear D. The CDR3 contains 13 residues. The germline gives CDR1 SGHNT, CDR2 YENEEA. V lost 3 bases and J lost 5, with 11 bases in between.

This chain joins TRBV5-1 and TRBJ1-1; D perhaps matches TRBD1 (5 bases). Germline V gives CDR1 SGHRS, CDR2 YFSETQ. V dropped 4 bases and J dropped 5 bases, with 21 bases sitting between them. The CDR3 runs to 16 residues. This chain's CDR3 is CASSREYRHFRTEAFF. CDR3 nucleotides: TGCGCCAGCAGCCGAGAATACAGGCATTTTAGGACTGAAGCTTTCTTT.

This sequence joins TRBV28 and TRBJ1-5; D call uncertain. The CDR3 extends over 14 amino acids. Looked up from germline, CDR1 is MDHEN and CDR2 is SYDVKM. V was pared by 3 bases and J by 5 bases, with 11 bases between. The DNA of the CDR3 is TGTGCCAGCAGTTTCCGGGGTCCTGATCAGCCCCAGCATTTT. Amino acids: CASSFRGPDQPQHF.

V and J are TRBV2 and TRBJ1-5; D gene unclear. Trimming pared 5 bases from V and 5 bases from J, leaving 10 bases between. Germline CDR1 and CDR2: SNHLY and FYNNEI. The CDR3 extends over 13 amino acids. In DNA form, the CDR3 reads TGTGCCAGCAGTACTACGTGGGATCAGCCCCAGCATTTT. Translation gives CASSTTWDQPQHF.

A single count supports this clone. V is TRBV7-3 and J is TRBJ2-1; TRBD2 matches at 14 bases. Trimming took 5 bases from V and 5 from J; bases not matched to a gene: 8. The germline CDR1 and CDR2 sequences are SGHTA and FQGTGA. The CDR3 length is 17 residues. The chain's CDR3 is CASSLRLAGGPNNEQFF. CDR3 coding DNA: TGTGCCAGCAGCCTCCGACTAGCGGGAGGGCCAAACAATGAGCAGTTCTTC.

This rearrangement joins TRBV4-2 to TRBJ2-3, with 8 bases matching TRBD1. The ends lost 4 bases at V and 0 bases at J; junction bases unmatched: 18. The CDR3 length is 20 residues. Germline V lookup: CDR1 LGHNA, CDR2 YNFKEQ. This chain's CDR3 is CASSPRQGRSQSTSTDTQYF. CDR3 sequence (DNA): TGTGCCAGCAGCCCCCGACAGGGGCGCAGCCAGTCTACTAGCACAGATACGCAGTATTTT.

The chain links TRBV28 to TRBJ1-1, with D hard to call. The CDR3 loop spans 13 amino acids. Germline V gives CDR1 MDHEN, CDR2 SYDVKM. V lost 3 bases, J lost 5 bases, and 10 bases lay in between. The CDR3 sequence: CASSFYDKTEAFF. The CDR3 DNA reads TGTGCCAGCAGTTTTTATGACAAGACTGAAGCTTTCTTT.